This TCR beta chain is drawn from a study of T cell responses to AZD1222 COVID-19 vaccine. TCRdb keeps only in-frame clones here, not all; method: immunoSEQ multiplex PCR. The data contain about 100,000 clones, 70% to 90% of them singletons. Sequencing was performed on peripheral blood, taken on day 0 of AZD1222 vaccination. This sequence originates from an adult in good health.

This CDR3 is CASSFLGNLNYGYTF. CDR3 nucleotide sequence: TGTGCCAGCAGCTTTCTGGGGAACCTTAACTATGGCTACACCTTC. This chain joins TRBV5-5 and TRBJ1-2; no definite D call. The germline V and J ends were trimmed by 2 bases and 1 base, with 12 bases remaining between them. This CDR3 has 15 amino acids. Germline CDR1 SGHKS, CDR2 YYEKEE (reference sequence).